This T cell receptor (beta chain) was observed in a study of shared clonotypes between healthy human individuals. Findings and caveats of the study: Researchers found naive subsets generally carried larger estimated richness than memory subsets. The represented genetic and exposure-history diversity was limited by the small number of donors.

This table comes from immunoSEQ multiplex PCR, and its TCRdb copy is limited to in-frame clones, with some not included. The profile shows over a million clones, approximately 80% of them singletons. Germline lookup yields CDR1 SGHRS and CDR2 YFSETQ. CDR3 size: 14 residues. With 3 bases removed from V and 6 bases from J, the gap between germline ends came to 12 bases. As to this clone: The antigen is unknown.

The rearrangement uses TRBV5-1 and TRBJ2-2; possibly TRBD2 for D (5 bases). Sequenced input: memory CD4+ T cells from PBMCs. The subset denotes: CD45RA-negative fraction. The TCR comes from a young man in good health. Some clones in this sample may be carry-over from other donors' samples. As DNA, the CDR3 is TGCGCCAGCAGCTATGAGGGTCAGGCCGGGGAGCTGTTTTTT. Residues: CASSYEGQAGELFF. Combining the CDR3 with reference TRBV5-1 and TRBJ2-2 gives the whole variable domain KAGVTQTPRYLIKTRGQQVTLSCSPISGHRSVSWYQQTPGQGLQFLFEYFSETQRNKGNFPGRFSGRQFSNSRSEMNVSTLELGDSALYLCASSYEGQAGELFFGEGSRLTVL.